These T cell receptor beta chains were read from a single sample in a study of identifying expanded T cells in peripheral blood. TCRdb's table, derived via immunoSEQ multiplex PCR, lists solely in-frame clones and lacks some. The sample includes under 95,000 clones, 70% to 90% of them seen just once. Sequencing was performed on blood. The receptors derive from a person aged 18 to 75 in good health. CDR3s include the opening cysteine and the closing phenylalanine or tryptophan. The order of the fields is CDR3 protein, CDR3 DNA, clone size, D gene, V gene, J gene. A D gene is named only where the DNA matches it firmly. Not every row has a clone size; where given, it reads once, few, many or a size class.

CASSTGITEAFF	TGTGCCAGTAGTACAGGAATCACTGAAGCTTTCTTT	-	-	TRBV19	TRBJ1-1
CASSLQGGDMYGYTF	TGTGCCAGCAGCTTGCAGGGAGGAGATATGTATGGCTACACCTTC	-	-	TRBV5-6	TRBJ1-2
CASSYSVLNEQFF	TGTGCCAGCAGTTACTCTGTACTTAATGAGCAGTTCTTC	-	-	TRBV6-5	TRBJ2-1
CASSLVGNRDIQYF	TGTGCCAGCAGTTTGGTGGGGAATCGGGACATTCAGTACTTC	-	-	TRBV27	TRBJ2-4
CASSSNRSGFYNEQFF	TGTGCCAGCAGTAGCAACAGGAGCGGCTTCTACAATGAGCAGTTCTTC	-	-	TRBV6-4	TRBJ2-1
CASSTLDRYSYNEQFF	TGTGCCAGTAGTACCCTCGACAGGTATTCCTACAATGAGCAGTTCTTC	-	-	TRBV19	TRBJ2-1
CASTSTGRYGYTF	TGTGCCAGTACAAGCACAGGTCGTTATGGCTACACCTTC	-	-	TRBV19	TRBJ1-2
CASSQDPRQLNTEAFF	TGCGCCAGCAGCCAAGATCCGAGACAGTTGAACACTGAAGCTTTCTTT	-	-	TRBV4-1	TRBJ1-1
CASSSTGLAYNEQFF	TGTGCCAGCAGCTCCACAGGGTTAGCCTACAATGAGCAGTTCTTC	once	-	TRBV7-2	TRBJ2-1
CASARAGTRTDTQYF	TGCGCCAGCGCTCGGGCCGGGACTAGGACAGATACGCAGTATTTT	-	TRBD2	TRBV4-1	TRBJ2-3
CASSLVPDLSSYEQYF	TGTGCCAGCAGCTTAGTACCGGACCTGAGCTCCTACGAGCAGTACTTC	-	-	TRBV11-2	TRBJ2-7
CASSEAYGRSENNEQFF	TGTGCCAGCAGTGAAGCATACGGCAGGTCAGAAAACAATGAGCAGTTCTTC	-	-	TRBV6-1	TRBJ2-1
CASSLEAPRDGYTF	TGCGCCAGCAGCTTGGAAGCACCCCGGGATGGCTACACCTTC	-	-	TRBV5-1	TRBJ1-2
CSGREAGELFF	TGCAGCGGACGGGAAGCCGGGGAGCTGTTTTTT	-	-	TRBV29-1	TRBJ2-2
CASSLGATGREQFF	TGTGCCAGCAGTTTAGGGGCGACGGGCCGTGAGCAGTTCTTC	few	-	TRBV6-5	TRBJ2-1
CASSLRGVQRDEQFF	TGTGCCAGCAGCTTAAGGGGGGTTCAACGGGATGAGCAGTTCTTC	-	-	TRBV7-2	TRBJ2-1
CASSLPVPQGGGSKNIQYF	TGTGCCAGCAGCCTACCAGTACCCCAGGGAGGCGGATCCAAAAACATTCAGTACTTC	-	-	TRBV7-9	TRBJ2-4
CASSETGQGIGAFF	TGTGCCAGCAGTGAAACAGGACAGGGTATTGGGGCTTTCTTT	-	TRBD1	TRBV2	TRBJ1-1
CASSLMAGNTEAFF	TGTGCCAGCAGCTTAATGGCAGGTAACACTGAAGCTTTCTTT	once	-	TRBV7-2	TRBJ1-1
CASSLGSSYNEQFF	TGTGCCAGCAGCTTGGGGAGCTCCTACAATGAGCAGTTCTTC	-	-	TRBV7-2	TRBJ2-1
CASSRDYYGYTF	TGTGCCAGCAGTCGGGACTACTATGGCTACACCTTC	-	-	TRBV19	TRBJ1-2
CASSILSGSVYEQYF	TGCGCCAGCAGCATCCTAAGCGGGAGCGTCTACGAGCAGTACTTC	-	TRBD2	TRBV5-1	TRBJ2-7
CASSPRDYRGGEQYF	TGTGCCAGCAGCCCCCGGGACTATCGGGGCGGGGAGCAGTACTTC	-	TRBD2	TRBV9	TRBJ2-7
CASSLGLASYNEQFF	TGTGCCAGCAGCTTGGGACTAGCGAGCTACAATGAGCAGTTCTTC	-	TRBD2	TRBV7-6	TRBJ2-1
CSVEDPNLGSYNEQFF	TGCAGCGTTGAAGATCCTAACCTGGGCTCCTACAATGAGCAGTTCTTC	-	-	TRBV29-1	TRBJ2-1
CASQRRGDSTDTQYF	TGCGCCAGCCAAAGACGGGGGGACAGCACAGATACGCAGTATTTT	-	TRBD2	TRBV5-1	TRBJ2-3
CASSSQLGLAGNSYEQYF	TGTGCCAGCAGCTCACAACTGGGGCTAGCGGGAAATTCCTACGAGCAGTACTTC	-	TRBD2	TRBV7-2	TRBJ2-7
CASSYLQGTSPPGPTQYF	TGTGCCAGCTCGTACCTACAGGGTACGTCGCCACCGGGCCCTACGCAGTATTTT	-	-	TRBV18	TRBJ2-3
CAWSVGNIGGQQFF	TGTGCCTGGAGTGTAGGGAACATCGGGGGCCAGCAGTTCTTC	-	-	TRBV30	TRBJ2-1
CASSLYPTDSYEQYF	TGTGCCAGCAGCTTATATCCGACGGATTCCTACGAGCAGTACTTC	-	-	TRBV7-3	TRBJ2-7
CASRAGGRTDTQYF	TGTGCCAGCAGAGCGGGGGGGAGGACAGATACGCAGTATTTT	once	TRBD2	TRBV5-4	TRBJ2-3
CASRAPGTGGYEQYF	TGTGCCAGCAGGGCGCCGGGGACAGGGGGCTACGAGCAGTACTTC	-	TRBD1	TRBV6-5	TRBJ2-7
CASSPRRGGKETQYF	TGTGCCAGCAGCCCTCGTAGGGGCGGAAAAGAGACCCAGTACTTC	-	-	TRBV7-2	TRBJ2-5
CASSENNEQFF	TGCGCCAGCAGTGAGAACAATGAGCAGTTCTTC	few	-	TRBV10-1	TRBJ2-1
CASSPPGLAREQYF	TGCGCCAGCAGCCCGCCGGGACTGGCCCGCGAGCAGTACTTC	-	-	TRBV4-1	TRBJ2-7
CASSSTRRGGEETQYF	TGTGCCAGCAGCTCCACCAGGCGGGGGGGAGAAGAGACCCAGTACTTC	-	TRBD2	TRBV28	TRBJ2-5
CASSLGQLNTF	TGTGCCAGCAGCTTAGGGCAGCTAAACACCTTC	few	-	TRBV7-2	TRBJ1-2
CSASQGSDTEAFF	TGCAGCGCATCACAGGGATCGGACACTGAAGCTTTCTTT	-	-	TRBV29-1	TRBJ1-1
CASSASYEAFF	TGTGCCAGCAGTGCAAGTTATGAAGCTTTCTTT	-	-	TRBV2	TRBJ1-1
CASSLTPGNEQFF	TGTGCCAGCAGCTTGACACCCGGGAATGAGCAGTTCTTC	-	-	TRBV11-3	TRBJ2-1
CASSLVAGMNTEAFF	TGTGCCAGCAGCTTGGTGGCGGGTATGAACACTGAAGCTTTCTTT	-	-	TRBV5-4	TRBJ1-1
CASSIVGNQPQHF	TGTGCCAGTAGTATTGTAGGGAATCAGCCCCAGCATTTT	-	-	TRBV19	TRBJ1-5
CAWNQGTGELFF	TGTGCCTGGAACCAGGGAACCGGGGAGCTGTTTTTT	-	-	TRBV30	TRBJ2-2
CASSQSGGGYGYTF	TGCGCCAGCAGCCAAAGCGGGGGGGGCTATGGCTACACCTTC	-	-	TRBV4-1	TRBJ1-2
CASSSLGQTNYGYTF	TGTGCCAGCAGTTCCTTGGGACAGACTAACTATGGCTACACCTTC	-	TRBD1	TRBV27	TRBJ1-2
CASSFFTGSTNTEAFF	TGTGCCAGCAGCTTTTTCACAGGGAGCACGAACACTGAAGCTTTCTTT	-	-	TRBV7-6	TRBJ1-1
CASSQGPGSGNTIYF	TGCGCCAGCAGCCAAGGTCCGGGCTCTGGAAACACCATATATTTT	-	-	TRBV4-3	TRBJ1-3
CASSSQADRIYQANYGYTF	TGTGCCAGCAGCTCCCAAGCTGACAGGATCTACCAAGCTAACTATGGCTACACCTTC	-	-	TRBV7-2	TRBJ1-2
CSVSRSLTPYEQYF	TGCAGCGTGAGCAGGAGTCTAACCCCCTACGAGCAGTACTTC	-	-	TRBV29-1	TRBJ2-7
CASGLEQGVETQYF	TGTGCTAGTGGTTTAGAACAGGGGGTGGAGACCCAGTACTTC	once	TRBD1	TRBV12-5	TRBJ2-5
CASSYGRNYEQYF	TGTGCCAGCAGTTACGGGCGGAACTACGAGCAGTACTTC	-	-	TRBV6-5	TRBJ2-7
CASSLSWGAWNQPQHF	TGTGCCAGCAGTTTATCCTGGGGGGCTTGGAATCAGCCCCAGCATTTT	-	-	TRBV27	TRBJ1-5
CSVDGTGAANVLTF	TGCAGCGTTGACGGGACAGGGGCGGCCAACGTCCTGACTTTC	few	TRBD1	TRBV29-1	TRBJ2-6
CASSLVGGIETQYF	TGTGCCAGCAGCTTGGTCGGCGGGATAGAGACCCAGTACTTC	-	-	TRBV5-6	TRBJ2-5
CASSVRGVETQYF	TGTGCCAGCAGCGTTAGGGGAGTGGAGACCCAGTACTTC	-	-	TRBV9	TRBJ2-5
CASRGSNYGYTF	TGTGCCAGCAGGGGTTCCAACTATGGCTACACCTTC	-	-	TRBV28	TRBJ1-2
CASSFLRIADNEQFF	TGTGCCAGCAGCTTCCTGCGGATCGCAGACAATGAGCAGTTCTTC	-	-	TRBV5-4	TRBJ2-1
CASSPQGGNSPLHF	TGTGCCAGCTCACCCCAGGGGGGGAATTCACCCCTCCACTTT	-	TRBD1	TRBV18	TRBJ1-6